This TCR beta chain was recorded in a study of T-cell reconstitution after alpha-beta-depleted transplantation in children. The length of the CDR3 is 16 residues. The V gene's germline CDR1 is SGHTA and CDR2 FQGNSA. Trimming cost V 6 bases and J 0 bases; bases outside gene matches: 7. TCRbeta library construction was performed incorporating unique molecular identifiers. MiXCR, run by TCRdb on the PCR reads, gives a single entry per CDR3 protein. The sample consists of hundreds of thousands of distinct CDR3 sequences, roughly a tenth of them appearing once. This clonotype was picked up a small number of times.

The rearrangement uses TRBV7-2 and TRBJ2-3; 9 nucleotides agree with TRBD2. This sequence originates from a human donor who donated a stem cell graft to a child with acute lymphoblastic leukemia. This material consisted of PBMCs from the stem cell graft donor, taken from the stem cell graft. The CDR3 DNA sequence: TGTGCCAGCAGGCGGACTAGCGCCCTAAGCACAGATACGCAGTATTTT. Residues: CASRRTSALSTDTQYF. Full variable domain (outside the CDR3, taken from reference TRBV7-2 and TRBJ2-3): GAGVSQSPSNKVTEKGKDVELRCDPISGHTALYWYRQSLGQGLEFLIYFQGNSAPDKSGLPSDRFSAERTGGSVSTLTIQRTQQEDSAVYLCASRRTSALSTDTQYFGPGTRLTVL.